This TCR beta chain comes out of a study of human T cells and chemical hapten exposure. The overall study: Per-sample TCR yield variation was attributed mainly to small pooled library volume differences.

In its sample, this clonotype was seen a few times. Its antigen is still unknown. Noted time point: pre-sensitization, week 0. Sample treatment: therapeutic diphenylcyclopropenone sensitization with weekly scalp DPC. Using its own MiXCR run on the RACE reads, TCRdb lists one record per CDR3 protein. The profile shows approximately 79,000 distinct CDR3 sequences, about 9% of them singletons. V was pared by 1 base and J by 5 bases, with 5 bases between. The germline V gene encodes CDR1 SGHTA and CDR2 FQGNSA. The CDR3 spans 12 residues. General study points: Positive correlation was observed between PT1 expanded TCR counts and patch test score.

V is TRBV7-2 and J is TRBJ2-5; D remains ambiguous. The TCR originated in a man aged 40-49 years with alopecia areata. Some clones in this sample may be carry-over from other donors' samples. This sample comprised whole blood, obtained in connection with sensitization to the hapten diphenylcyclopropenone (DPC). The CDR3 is CASSLGWETQYF. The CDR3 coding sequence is TGTGCCAGCAGCTTAGGGTGGGAGACCCAGTACTTC.